The 6 T cell receptor beta chains given below trace back to one sample, sequenced in a study of identical twins (dated by TCRdb to the mid-2010s). Receptors were amplified or captured by 5' RACE. Sequenced using an Illumina HiSeq 2000. Using fastp trimming at Q25 and MiXCR clonotype assembly, TCRdb reanalyzed the public sequencing data and kept in-frame beta chains. CDR3 protein sequences are deduplicated, and each keeps its most common genes and DNA. The sample data list approximately 190,000 distinct CDR3 sequences, and around a sixth of these were observed just once. Together, the top ten hold about 38% of the sample. A further study also used this sample, focusing on T cells expressing NK-cell markers.

The sequencing sample was made of CD8+ T cells sorted from blood. Receptors originate from a woman younger than 30 in good health.

This clonotype turned up a few times. This chain connects TRBV10-3 to TRBJ2-1, with TRBD1 as a possible D gene (5 bases). Looked up from germline, CDR1 is ENHRY and CDR2 is SYGVKD. V was shortened by 0 bases and J by 4 bases, with 13 bases between the two germline ends. The CDR3 runs to 16 residues. The chain's CDR3 is CAISESVTDRYNEQFF. The CDR3 DNA reads as TGTGCCATCAGTGAGTCTGTGACAGATCGATACAATGAGCAGTTCTTC.

The J gene is TRBJ2-1, the V gene TRBV7-9; D is uncertain. The V gene's germline CDR1 is SEHNR and CDR2 FQNEAQ (reference sequence). The CDR3 covers 13 residues. Deletions cut 8 bases from V and 3 bases from J, with 11 bases between. This chain's CDR3 is CASGHGNYNEQFF. The CDR3 DNA is TGTGCCAGCGGGCATGGGAACTACAATGAGCAGTTCTTC.

This clonotype has more than one count but fewer than ten. J is TRBJ1-2 and V is TRBV7-2; TRBD1 might be the D (6 bases). The CDR3 extends over 15 amino acids. Deletions cut 6 bases from V and 7 bases from J, with 21 bases between. Germline V gene sequence: CDR1 SGHTA, CDR2 FQGNSA. The CDR3 DNA reads as TGTGCCAGCAGGATCGAAAGAGGGGGGTTTGGTGGCTACACCTTC. Its translation: CASRIERGGFGGYTF.

This chain uses TRBV27 with TRBJ2-3; 8 positions agree with TRBD2. Per germline, CDR1 MNHEY and CDR2 SMNVEV (reference sequence). This CDR3 has 15 residues. V gave up 5 bases and J gave up 2 bases; unmatched junction bases: 6. CDR3 coding DNA: TGTGCCAGCAGTATCCGCGGGGGGCTCACAGATACGCAGTATTTT. As protein: CASSIRGGLTDTQYF.

This chain uses TRBV9 with TRBJ1-3, with a possible D match to TRBD1 (5 bases). V lost 5 bases and J 2 bases, leaving 11 bases between the germline ends. This CDR3 comprises 14 residues. In germline, CDR1 is SGDLS, CDR2 YYNGEE. The CDR3 region is CASSEWDAGNTIYF. The CDR3 DNA reads TGTGCCAGCAGTGAATGGGACGCTGGAAACACCATATATTTT.

This clonotype occurred a few times. V and J are TRBV27 and TRBJ1-6, with no clear D. Trimming removed 0 bases at V and 4 bases at J, with 4 bases between. The CDR3 contains 14 residues. Germline CDR1 reads MNHEY; CDR2 reads SMNVEV (reference sequence). Written as DNA, the CDR3 is TGTGCCAGCAGTTTATCGCTATATAATTCACCCCTCCACTTT. Translating it yields CASSLSLYNSPLHF.